This TCR beta chain stems from a study of cytomegalovirus exposure and HLA in healthy donors. Study-wide context: Researchers previously reported finding 100 million or so unique TCR beta sequences from 170 million or so T cells.

PCR involved 60 Vbeta and 13 Jbeta primers. The assay was immunoSEQ multiplex PCR, and TCRdb's table has in-frame clones only and misses some. The sample includes 200,000 to 300,000 clones, roughly 82% seen only once; the top ten take 4.5% to 6%. The clonotype comes from a woman in her forties in good health and CMV-seropositive. Sequencing used PBMCs.

CDR3 coding DNA: TGTGCCAGTAGTATAAGAAGGGGGCAAGGCACAGATACGCAGTATTTT. Translated, it gives CASSIRRGQGTDTQYF. The chain has TRBV19 and TRBJ2-3; TRBD1 agrees at 7 bases. Germline V gene sequence: CDR1 LNHDA, CDR2 SQIVND (reference sequence). The CDR3 length is 16 residues. The trim removed 2 bases at V and 1 base at J, leaving 6 bases unmatched.